Listed here are 2 T cell receptor beta chains from one sample, sequenced in a study of cytotoxic CD8 clonotypes in ibrutinib-treated CLL. TCRdb's table, derived via immunoSEQ multiplex PCR, lists solely in-frame clones and lacks some. The sample yields 200,000 to 250,000 clones, 65% to 80% seen once. The sequenced sample was PBMCs, obtained after 12 months of ibrutinib treatment. Source of these receptors: a human donor with chronic lymphocytic leukemia.

The chain uses TRBV30 and TRBJ1-6; D uncertain. V was trimmed by 0 bases and J by 6 bases, leaving 12 bases between them. The V gene's germline CDR1 is GTSNPN and CDR2 SVGIG (reference sequence). CDR3 length equals 15 residues. In DNA, the CDR3 is TGTGCCTGGAGTGTCTTGGGAATCTCTAATTCACCCCTCCACTTT. Protein sequence: CAWSVLGISNSPLHF.

This clone was seen only a few times. The chain employs TRBV2 and TRBJ1-1; no clear D gene. Germline CDR1 and CDR2: SNHLY and FYNNEI. Trimming shortened V by 4 bases and J by 1 base, and 10 bases separated the two germline ends. The CDR3 spans 14 residues. CDR3 in DNA: TGTGCCAGCAGTGGGGAGGCTTGGAACACTGAAGCTTTCTTT. This codes for CASSGEAWNTEAFF.